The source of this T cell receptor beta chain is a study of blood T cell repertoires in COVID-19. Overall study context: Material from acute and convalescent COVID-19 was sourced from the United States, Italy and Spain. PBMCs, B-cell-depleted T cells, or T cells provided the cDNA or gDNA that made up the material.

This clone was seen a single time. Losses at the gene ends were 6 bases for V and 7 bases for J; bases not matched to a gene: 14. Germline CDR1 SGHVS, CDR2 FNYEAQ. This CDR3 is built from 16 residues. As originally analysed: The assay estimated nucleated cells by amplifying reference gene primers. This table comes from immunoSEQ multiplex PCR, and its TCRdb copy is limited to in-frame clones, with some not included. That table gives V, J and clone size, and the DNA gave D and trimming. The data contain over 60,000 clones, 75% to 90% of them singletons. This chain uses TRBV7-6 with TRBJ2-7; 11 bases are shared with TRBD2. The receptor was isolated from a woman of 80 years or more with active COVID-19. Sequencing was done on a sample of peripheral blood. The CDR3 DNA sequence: TGTGCCAGCAGTTCCGGACTAGCGGGCACCGGGGAAGAGCAGTACTTC. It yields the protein CASSSGLAGTGEEQYF.